Each of the 19 T cell receptor beta chains below was sequenced from the same sample in a study of cytomegalovirus exposure and HLA in healthy donors (dated by TCRdb to the late 2010s). Receptors were amplified or captured by the immunoSEQ multiplex PCR assay. For the multiplex PCR, a mixture combining 60 forward primers for TCR Vbeta segments and 13 reverse primers for TCR Jbeta segments was used. The table was pulled from immuneACCESS by TCRdb, which kept in-frame rearrangements only. Such tables lose some clones; where checked, under half of the loss comes from unresolved V genes, and the rest has no known cause. The sample table shows more than 130,000 clones, and 80% are seen once. In total, the top ten clones hold 2% to 2.5% of the sample. Sequenced input: PBMCs. The receptors derive from a man aged 25 to 40 in good health and CMV-seronegative.

This clone was counted between two and nine times. The V call is TRBV29-1, the J call TRBJ1-4; D not certain. The CDR3 length is 14 residues. V was cut by 7 bases and J by 0 bases, with 12 bases left in between. Germline CDR1 reads SQVTM; CDR2 reads ANQGSEA. The CDR3 is CSASPSATNEKLFF. In DNA, the CDR3 is TGCAGCGCCTCCCCCAGTGCAACTAATGAAAAACTGTTTTTT.

This clone was seen a handful of times. This chain uses TRBV28 with TRBJ1-1; 7 nucleotides match TRBD1. V gave up 2 bases and J gave up 6 bases; unmatched junction bases: 6. The CDR3 loop spans 14 amino acids. The V gene's germline CDR1 is MDHEN and CDR2 SYDVKM. The CDR3 DNA reads TGTGCCAGCAGTTTAGAACAGGGGTGGGCTGAAGCTTTCTTT. This translates into CASSLEQGWAEAFF.

Notes on this clone: This CDR3 is also generated by other DNA sequences in the sample. This rearrangement joins TRBV5-1 to TRBJ2-7; 11 nucleotides agree with TRBD1. The germline CDR1 and CDR2 sequences are SGHRS and YFSETQ. With 4 bases clipped from V and 1 base from J, the junction kept 4 bases outside the gene matches. This CDR3 is 15 amino acids long. CDR3: CASSTGTGGSYEQYF. The CDR3 DNA reads TGCGCCAGCAGCACCGGGACAGGGGGTTCCTACGAGCAGTACTTC.

The chain uses TRBV5-1 and TRBJ2-1; no firm D call. This CDR3 spans 13 amino acids. V was clipped by 0 bases and J by 4 bases, with 5 bases between them. Looked up from germline, CDR1 is SGHRS and CDR2 is YFSETQ. This chain's CDR3 is CASSLDRYNEQFF. The CDR3 nucleotides are TGCGCCAGCAGCTTGGACAGATACAATGAGCAGTTCTTC.

The chain is built from TRBV28 and TRBJ1-5; perhaps TRBD1 as D (5 bases). V was clipped by 6 bases and J by 1 base, with 10 bases between them. This CDR3 comprises 14 residues. Germline V gives CDR1 MDHEN, CDR2 SYDVKM. The CDR3 DNA reads TGTGCCAGCAGCACCGGGGGAAGCAATCAGCCCCAGCATTTT. It is translated as CASSTGGSNQPQHF. The full variable domain, its missing parts supplied by reference TRBV28 and TRBJ1-5, is DVKVTQSSRYLVKRTGEKVFLECVQDMDHENMFWYRQDPGLGLRLIYFSYDVKMKEKGDIPEGYSVSREKKERFSLILESASTNQTSMYLCASSTGGSNQPQHFGDGTRLSIL.

This chain uses TRBV5-1 with TRBJ2-5; D is possibly TRBD1 (5 bases). Germline V CDR1 and CDR2: SGHRS, YFSETQ. V shed 6 bases and J shed 4 bases, with 13 bases lying between them. This CDR3 has 13 residues. CDR3 coding DNA: TGCGCCAGCAACTCTCAGGGTTCAGAGACCCAGTACTTC. Translation: CASNSQGSETQYF.

The chain employs TRBV28 and TRBJ2-1, with D tentatively TRBD2 (6 bases). The CDR3 has 15 residues. Deletions cut 4 bases from V and 10 bases from J, with 20 bases between. The V gene's germline CDR1 is MDHEN and CDR2 SYDVKM. In DNA, the CDR3 is TGTGCCAGCAGTTCGGCGGGGTGGGGAGGCGAGGAGCAGTTCTTC. Translated, it gives CASSSAGWGGEEQFF.

This chain connects TRBV10-3 to TRBJ1-6; TRBD1 agrees at 9 bases. Germline CDR1 is ENHRY and CDR2 is SYGVKD. CDR3 length: 18 amino acids. Trimming cost V 11 bases and J 0 bases; bases outside gene matches: 14. The CDR3 protein is CAASGPTGGFSYNSPLHF. CDR3 nucleotide sequence: TGTGCCGCCTCCGGACCGACAGGGGGGTTCTCCTATAATTCACCCCTCCACTTT.

The V call is TRBV10-3, the J call TRBJ2-7; 9 bases line up with TRBD1. V lost 2 bases, J lost 1 base, and 0 bases stayed unmatched. The germline V gene has CDR1 ENHRY and CDR2 SYGVKD. The CDR3 is made up of 14 amino acids. The CDR3 loop is CAISEGQGSYEQYF. The CDR3 DNA reads TGTGCCATCAGTGAGGGACAGGGGTCCTACGAGCAGTACTTC.

This clone was seen once. This chain connects TRBV5-1 to TRBJ1-1; D is unresolved. Germline-derived CDR1 and CDR2 are SGHRS and YFSETQ. With 4 bases removed from V and 5 bases from J, the gap between germline ends came to 15 bases. This CDR3 spans 14 amino acids. CDR3 sequence reads: CASSPGGRETEAFF. In nucleotides, the CDR3 is TGCGCCAGCAGCCCGGGAGGGAGGGAAACTGAAGCTTTCTTT.

The V gene is TRBV19, the J gene TRBJ2-2, with D perhaps TRBD2 (6 bases). The germline CDR1 and CDR2 sequences are LNHDA and SQIVND (reference sequence). This CDR3 has 17 residues. V dropped 4 bases and J dropped 6 bases, with 21 bases sitting between them. The CDR3 protein is CASSTSHRGTSPGELFF. CDR3 DNA sequence: TGTGCCAGTAGTACTTCCCACCGCGGGACTTCTCCCGGGGAGCTGTTTTTT.

The chain links TRBV5-1 to TRBJ2-5; 8 bases agree with TRBD1. Losses at the gene ends were 0 bases for V and 2 bases for J; bases not matched to a gene: 9. CDR1 and CDR2 from the germline V gene are SGHRS and YFSETQ. The CDR3 has 17 amino acids. The CDR3 loop reads CASSLAGQGAAQETQYF. The DNA for the CDR3 is TGCGCCAGCAGCTTGGCGGGTCAGGGGGCCGCACAAGAGACCCAGTACTTC.

The chain is built from TRBV5-4 and TRBJ2-3; perhaps TRBD1 as D (6 bases). V was trimmed by 3 bases and J by 2 bases, leaving 10 bases between them. CDR1 SGHNT and CDR2 YYREEE come from the germline V gene (reference sequence). The CDR3 totals 14 residues. The CDR3 DNA is TGTGCCAGCAGCTCTGGACAGTTCACAGATACGCAGTATTTT. Translation gives CASSSGQFTDTQYF.

The J gene is TRBJ2-1, the V gene TRBV27, with 10 nucleotides matching TRBD2. CDR3 size: 15 residues. The germline gives CDR1 MNHEY, CDR2 SMNVEV (reference sequence). V trimming: 2 bases; J trimming: 12 bases; junction bases outside the gene matches: 10. The CDR3 here is CASSLSLAGAPGQFF. The CDR3 DNA reads TGTGCCAGCAGTTTAAGCCTAGCGGGGGCCCCTGGGCAGTTCTTC.

The chain is built from TRBV7-3 and TRBJ2-1; 9 bases match TRBD2. Trimming cost V 3 bases and J 3 bases; bases outside gene matches: 6. This CDR3 is built from 16 residues. The germline CDR1 and CDR2 sequences are SGHTA and FQGTGA. The CDR3 loop reads CASSFISGRGYNEQFF. For the CDR3, the DNA is TGTGCCAGCAGCTTTATTAGCGGGAGAGGCTACAATGAGCAGTTCTTC.

The chain has TRBV11-2 and TRBJ1-1; possibly TRBD1 for D (5 bases). This CDR3 spans 14 amino acids. CDR1 and CDR2 from the germline V gene are SGHAT and FQNNGV. Trimming cost V 2 bases and J 6 bases, with 13 bases left between them. The CDR3 region is CASSLQQIGAEAFF. The CDR3, as DNA: TGTGCCAGCAGCTTACAACAGATAGGGGCTGAAGCTTTCTTT.

The J gene is TRBJ2-5, the V gene TRBV5-6, with TRBD2 identical over 7 bases. Judging by the DNA end, TRBJ2-7 fits better; the J call may be wrong. The CDR3 contains 14 residues. CDR1 and CDR2 from the germline V gene are SGHDT and YYEEEE. This CDR3 reads CASSLSGGSYEQYF. In DNA, the CDR3 is TGTGCCAGCAGCTTGTCGGGGGGAAGCTACGAGCAGTACTTC.

This chain connects TRBV19 to TRBJ2-7; D perhaps matches TRBD2 (6 bases). Germline V gene data show CDR1 as LNHDA and CDR2 as SQIVND (reference sequence). CDR3 length: 15 amino acids. The V end lost 3 bases, the J end lost 3 bases, and 15 bases lay between the germline ends. The CDR3 spells CASSISSGVNYEQYF. CDR3 coding DNA: TGTGCCAGTAGTATTAGTAGCGGAGTTAACTACGAGCAGTACTTC.

The rearrangement joins TRBV5-8 to TRBJ1-5; the D is unclear. Germline assignment: CDR1 SGHTS and CDR2 YDEGEE. The CDR3 extends over 13 amino acids. V lost 6 bases, J lost 5 bases, and 12 bases lay in between. This CDR3 is CASTLGWDQPQHF. CDR3 DNA sequence: TGTGCCAGCACCCTAGGCTGGGATCAGCCCCAGCATTTT.